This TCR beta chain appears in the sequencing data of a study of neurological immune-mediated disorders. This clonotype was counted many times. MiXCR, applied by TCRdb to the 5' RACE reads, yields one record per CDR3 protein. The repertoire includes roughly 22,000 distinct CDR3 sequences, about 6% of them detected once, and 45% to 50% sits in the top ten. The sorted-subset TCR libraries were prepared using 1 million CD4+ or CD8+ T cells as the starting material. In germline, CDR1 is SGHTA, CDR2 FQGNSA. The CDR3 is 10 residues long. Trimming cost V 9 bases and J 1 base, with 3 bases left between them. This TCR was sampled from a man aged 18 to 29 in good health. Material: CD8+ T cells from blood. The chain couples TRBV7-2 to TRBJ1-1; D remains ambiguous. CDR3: CASGNTEAFF. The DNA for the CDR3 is TGTGCCAGTGGGAACACTGAAGCTTTCTTT.